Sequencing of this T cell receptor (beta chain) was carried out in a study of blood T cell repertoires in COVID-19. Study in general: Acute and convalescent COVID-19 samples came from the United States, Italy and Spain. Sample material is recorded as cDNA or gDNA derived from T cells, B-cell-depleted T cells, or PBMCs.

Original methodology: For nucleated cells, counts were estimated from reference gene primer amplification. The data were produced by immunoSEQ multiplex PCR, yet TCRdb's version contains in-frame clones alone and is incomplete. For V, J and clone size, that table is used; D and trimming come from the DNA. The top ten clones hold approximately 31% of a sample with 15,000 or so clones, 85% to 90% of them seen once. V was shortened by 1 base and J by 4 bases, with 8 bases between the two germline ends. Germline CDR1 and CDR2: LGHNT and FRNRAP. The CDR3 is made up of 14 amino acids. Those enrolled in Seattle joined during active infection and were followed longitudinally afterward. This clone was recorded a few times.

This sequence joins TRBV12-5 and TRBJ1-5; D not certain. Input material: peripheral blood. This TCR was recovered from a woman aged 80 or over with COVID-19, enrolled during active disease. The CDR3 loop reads CASGLGTENQPQHF. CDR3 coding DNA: TGTGCTAGTGGTTTGGGTACAGAGAATCAGCCCCAGCATTTT.